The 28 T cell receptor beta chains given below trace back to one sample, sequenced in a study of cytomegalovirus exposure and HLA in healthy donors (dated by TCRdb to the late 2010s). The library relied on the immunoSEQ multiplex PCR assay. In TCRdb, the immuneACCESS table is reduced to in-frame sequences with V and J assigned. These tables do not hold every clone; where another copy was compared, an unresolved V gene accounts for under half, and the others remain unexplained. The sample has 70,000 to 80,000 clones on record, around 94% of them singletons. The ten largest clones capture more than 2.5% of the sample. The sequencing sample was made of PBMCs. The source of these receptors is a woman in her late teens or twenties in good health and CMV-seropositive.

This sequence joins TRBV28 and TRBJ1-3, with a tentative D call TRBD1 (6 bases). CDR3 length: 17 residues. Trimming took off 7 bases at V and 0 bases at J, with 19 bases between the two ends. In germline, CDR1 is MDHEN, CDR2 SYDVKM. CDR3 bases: TGTGCCAGCACCAACCCCGGACAGAAATTCTCTGGAAACACCATATATTTT. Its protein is CASTNPGQKFSGNTIYF.

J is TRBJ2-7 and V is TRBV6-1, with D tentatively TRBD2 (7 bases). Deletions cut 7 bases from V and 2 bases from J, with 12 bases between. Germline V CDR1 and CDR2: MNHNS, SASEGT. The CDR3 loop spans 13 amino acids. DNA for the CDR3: TGTGCCAGCAATCGGGGGGCAGCCTACGAGCAGTACTTC. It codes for CASNRGAAYEQYF.

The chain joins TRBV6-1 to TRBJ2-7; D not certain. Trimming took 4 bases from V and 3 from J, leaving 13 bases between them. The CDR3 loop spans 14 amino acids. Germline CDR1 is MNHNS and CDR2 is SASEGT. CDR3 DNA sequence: TGTGCCAGCAGTGTGCTAGGAGCTGGCTACGAGCAGTACTTC. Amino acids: CASSVLGAGYEQYF.

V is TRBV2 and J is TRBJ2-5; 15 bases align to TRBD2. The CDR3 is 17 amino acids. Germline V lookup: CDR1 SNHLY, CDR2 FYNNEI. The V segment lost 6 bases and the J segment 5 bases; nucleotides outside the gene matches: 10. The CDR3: CASRHGLAGGSPETQYF. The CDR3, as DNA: TGTGCCAGCAGGCATGGACTAGCGGGAGGGAGCCCCGAGACCCAGTACTTC.

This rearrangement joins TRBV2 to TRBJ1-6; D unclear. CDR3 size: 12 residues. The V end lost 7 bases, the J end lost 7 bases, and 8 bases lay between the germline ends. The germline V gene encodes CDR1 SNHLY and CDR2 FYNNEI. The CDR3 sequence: CASMTGNSPLHF. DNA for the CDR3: TGTGCCAGCATGACGGGGAATTCACCCCTCCACTTT. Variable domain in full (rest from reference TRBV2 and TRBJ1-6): EPEVTQTPSHQVTQMGQEVILRCVPISNHLYFYWYRQILGQKVEFLVSFYNNEISEKSEIFDDQFSVERPDGSNFTLKIRSTKLEDSAMYFCASMTGNSPLHFGNGTRLTVT.

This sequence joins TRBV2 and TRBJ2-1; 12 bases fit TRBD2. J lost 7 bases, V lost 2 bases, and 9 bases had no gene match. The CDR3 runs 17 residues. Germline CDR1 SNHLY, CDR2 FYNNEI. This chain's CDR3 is CASSEFLAGGPRNEQFF. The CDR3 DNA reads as TGTGCCAGCAGTGAATTTCTAGCGGGGGGGCCAAGGAATGAGCAGTTCTTC.

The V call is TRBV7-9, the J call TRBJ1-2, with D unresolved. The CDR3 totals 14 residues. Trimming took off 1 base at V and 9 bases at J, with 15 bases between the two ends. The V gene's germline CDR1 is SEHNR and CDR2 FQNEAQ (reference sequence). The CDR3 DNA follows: TGTGCCAGCAGCTTAGTGGCTACAGTTTCTCGCTACACCTTC. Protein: CASSLVATVSRYTF. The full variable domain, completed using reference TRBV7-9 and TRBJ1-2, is DTGVSQNPRHKITKRGQNVTFRCDPISEHNRLYWYRQTLGQGPEFLTYFQNEAQLEKSRLLSDRFSAERPKGSFSTLEIQRTEQGDSAMYLCASSLVATVSRYTFGSGTRLTVV.

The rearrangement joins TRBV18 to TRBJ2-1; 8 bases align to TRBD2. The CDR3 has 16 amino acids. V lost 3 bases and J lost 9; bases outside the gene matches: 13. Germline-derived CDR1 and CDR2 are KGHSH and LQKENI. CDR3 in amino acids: CASSPGAGASWGEQFF. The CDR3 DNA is TGTGCCAGCTCACCCGGAGCGGGAGCGTCGTGGGGTGAGCAGTTCTTC.

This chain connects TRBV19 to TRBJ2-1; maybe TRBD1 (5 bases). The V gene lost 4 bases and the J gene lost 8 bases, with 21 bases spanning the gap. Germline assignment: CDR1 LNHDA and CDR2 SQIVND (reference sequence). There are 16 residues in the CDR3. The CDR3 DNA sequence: TGTGCCAGTAGTAACCCCCGGGTTCAGGGTTTGTATGAGCAGTTCTTC. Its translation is CASSNPRVQGLYEQFF.

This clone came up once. CDR3 residues: CASSAGLLAGPSTDTQYF. The CDR3 DNA reads as TGTGCCAGCAGCGCCGGCCTTCTAGCGGGGCCAAGCACAGATACGCAGTATTTT. This chain links TRBV5-8 with TRBJ2-3, with TRBD2 matching over 9 bases. The ends lost 4 bases at V and 0 bases at J; junction bases unmatched: 12. The CDR3 has 18 residues. The germline gives CDR1 SGHTS, CDR2 YDEGEE. Full variable domain (remainder filled in from reference TRBV5-8 and TRBJ2-3): EAGVTQSPTHLIKTRGQQATLRCSPISGHTSVYWYQQALGLGLQFLLWYDEGEERNRGNFPPRFSGRQFPNYSSELNVNALELEDSALYLCASSAGLLAGPSTDTQYFGPGTRLTVL.

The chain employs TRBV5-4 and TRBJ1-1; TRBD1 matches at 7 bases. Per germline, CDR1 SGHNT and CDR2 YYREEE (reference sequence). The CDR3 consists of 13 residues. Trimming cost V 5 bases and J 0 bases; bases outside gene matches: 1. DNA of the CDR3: TGTGCCAGCAGGGACAGGATGAACACTGAAGCTTTCTTT. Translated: CASRDRMNTEAFF.

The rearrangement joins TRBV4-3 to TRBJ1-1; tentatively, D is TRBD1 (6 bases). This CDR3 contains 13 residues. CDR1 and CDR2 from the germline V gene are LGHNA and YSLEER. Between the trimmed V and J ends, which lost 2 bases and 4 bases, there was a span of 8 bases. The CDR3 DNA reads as TGCGCCAGCAGCCAAAGCAGGGGCACTGAAGCTTTCTTT. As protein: CASSQSRGTEAFF.

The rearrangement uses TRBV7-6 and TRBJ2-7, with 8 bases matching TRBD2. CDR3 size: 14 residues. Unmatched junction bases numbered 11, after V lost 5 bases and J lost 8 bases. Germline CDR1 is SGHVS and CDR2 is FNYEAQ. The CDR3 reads CASSPTSGRGKQYF. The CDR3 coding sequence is TGTGCCAGCAGCCCCACTAGCGGACGAGGGAAGCAGTACTTC.

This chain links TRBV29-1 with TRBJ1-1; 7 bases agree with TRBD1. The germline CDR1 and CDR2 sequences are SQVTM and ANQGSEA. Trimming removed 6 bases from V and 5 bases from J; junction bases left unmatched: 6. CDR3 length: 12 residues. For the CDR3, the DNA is TGCAGCGTGGGCACAGGGGTAACTGAAGCTTTCTTT. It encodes CSVGTGVTEAFF.

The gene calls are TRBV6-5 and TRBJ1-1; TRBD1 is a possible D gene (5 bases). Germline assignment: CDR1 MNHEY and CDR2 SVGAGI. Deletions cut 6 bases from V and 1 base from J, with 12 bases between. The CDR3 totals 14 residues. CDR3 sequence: CASRDRFSNTEAFF. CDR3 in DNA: TGTGCCAGCAGAGACAGATTCTCGAACACTGAAGCTTTCTTT.

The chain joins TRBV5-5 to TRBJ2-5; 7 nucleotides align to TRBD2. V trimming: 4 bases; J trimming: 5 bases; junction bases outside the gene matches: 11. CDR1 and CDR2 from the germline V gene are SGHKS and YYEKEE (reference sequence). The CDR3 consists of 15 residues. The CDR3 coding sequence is TGTGCCAGCAGCGCCCGGGACTATCTATGGGAGACCCAGTACTTC. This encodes CASSARDYLWETQYF.

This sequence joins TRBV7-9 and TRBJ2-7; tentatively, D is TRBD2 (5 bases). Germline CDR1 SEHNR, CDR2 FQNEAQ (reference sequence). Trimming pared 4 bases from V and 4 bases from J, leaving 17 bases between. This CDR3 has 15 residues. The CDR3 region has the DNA TGTGCCAGCAGCTCAACAGTCCTGGGAGAATACGAGCAGTACTTC. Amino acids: CASSSTVLGEYEQYF.

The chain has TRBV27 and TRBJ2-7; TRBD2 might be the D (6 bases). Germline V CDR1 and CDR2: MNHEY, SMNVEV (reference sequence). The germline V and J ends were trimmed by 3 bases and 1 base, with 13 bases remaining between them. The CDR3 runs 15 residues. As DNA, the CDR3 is TGTGCCAGCAGTTTTCTTGCCGGGGGTTCCTACGAGCAGTACTTC. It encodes CASSFLAGGSYEQYF.

The CDR3 loop reads CASSYGRSSYNSPLHF. CDR3 nucleotides: TGTGCCAGCAGTTACGGGAGAAGCTCCTATAATTCACCCCTCCACTTT. V is TRBV6-5 and J is TRBJ1-6; D unclear. V was trimmed by 2 bases and J by 0 bases, leaving 8 bases between them. Germline V gives CDR1 MNHEY, CDR2 SVGAGI. The CDR3 has 16 residues.

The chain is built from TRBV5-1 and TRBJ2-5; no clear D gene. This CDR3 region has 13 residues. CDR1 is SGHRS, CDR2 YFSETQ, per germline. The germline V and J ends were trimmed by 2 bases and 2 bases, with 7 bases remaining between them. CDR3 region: CASSLDFQETQYF. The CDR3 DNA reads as TGCGCCAGCAGCTTAGACTTTCAAGAGACCCAGTACTTC.

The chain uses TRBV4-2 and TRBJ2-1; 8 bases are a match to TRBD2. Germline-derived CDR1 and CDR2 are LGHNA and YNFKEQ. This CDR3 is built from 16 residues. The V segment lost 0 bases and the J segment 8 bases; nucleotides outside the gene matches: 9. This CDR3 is CASSQDPLGREDEQFF. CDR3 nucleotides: TGTGCCAGCAGCCAAGATCCCCTCGGGAGGGAAGATGAGCAGTTCTTC.

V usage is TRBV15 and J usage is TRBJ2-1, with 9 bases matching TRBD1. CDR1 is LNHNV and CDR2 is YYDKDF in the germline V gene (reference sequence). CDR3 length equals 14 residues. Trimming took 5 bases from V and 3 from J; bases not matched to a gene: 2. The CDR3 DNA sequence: TGTGCCACCAGCCGGGACAGGGTCTACAATGAGCAGTTCTTC. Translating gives CATSRDRVYNEQFF.

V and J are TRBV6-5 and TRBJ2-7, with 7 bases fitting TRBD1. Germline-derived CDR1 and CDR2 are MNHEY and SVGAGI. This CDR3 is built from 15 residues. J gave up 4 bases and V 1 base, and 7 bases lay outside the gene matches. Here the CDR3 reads CASSYFGQVGYEQYF. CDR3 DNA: TGTGCCAGCAGTTACTTCGGACAGGTCGGGTACGAGCAGTACTTC.

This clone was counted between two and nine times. The CDR3 protein is CAWSPDRHNSPLHF. The CDR3, as DNA: TGTGCCTGGAGTCCAGACAGACATAATTCACCCCTCCACTTT. The chain has TRBV30 and TRBJ1-6; D may be TRBD1 (5 bases). CDR3 length: 14 amino acids. Looked up from germline, CDR1 is GTSNPN and CDR2 is SVGIG (reference sequence). V dropped 2 bases and J dropped 5 bases, with 10 bases sitting between them. Combining the CDR3 with reference TRBV30 and TRBJ1-6 gives the whole variable domain SQTIHQWPATLVQPVGSPLSLECTVEGTSNPNLYWYRQAAGRGLQLLFYSVGIGQISSEVPQNLSASRPQDRQFILSSKKLLLSDSGFYLCAWSPDRHNSPLHFGNGTRLTVT.

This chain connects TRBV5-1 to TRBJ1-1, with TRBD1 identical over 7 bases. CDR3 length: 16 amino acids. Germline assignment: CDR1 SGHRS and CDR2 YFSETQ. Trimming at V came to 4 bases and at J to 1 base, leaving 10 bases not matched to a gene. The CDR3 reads CASSTSGTASNTEAFF. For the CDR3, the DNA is TGCGCCAGCAGCACCTCCGGGACAGCCTCGAACACTGAAGCTTTCTTT.

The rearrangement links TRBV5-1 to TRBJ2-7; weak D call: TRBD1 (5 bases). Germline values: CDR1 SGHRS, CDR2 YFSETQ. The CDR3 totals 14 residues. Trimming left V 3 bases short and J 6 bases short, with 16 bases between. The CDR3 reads CASSSDGQGREQYF. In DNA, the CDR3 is TGCGCCAGCAGCTCGGATGGCCAGGGCCGCGAGCAGTACTTC.

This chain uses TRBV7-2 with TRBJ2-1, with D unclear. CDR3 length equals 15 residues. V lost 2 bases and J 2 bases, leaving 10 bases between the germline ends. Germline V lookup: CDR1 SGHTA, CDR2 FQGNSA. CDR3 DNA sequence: TGTGCCAGCAGCTTATCTTACGGAGCCTACAATGAGCAGTTCTTC. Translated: CASSLSYGAYNEQFF.

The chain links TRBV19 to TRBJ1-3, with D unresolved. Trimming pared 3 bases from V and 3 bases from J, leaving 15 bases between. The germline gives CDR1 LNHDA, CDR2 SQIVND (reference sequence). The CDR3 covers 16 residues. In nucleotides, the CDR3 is TGTGCCAGTAGTATGGGTCGACATGCTGATGGAAACACCATATATTTT. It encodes CASSMGRHADGNTIYF.